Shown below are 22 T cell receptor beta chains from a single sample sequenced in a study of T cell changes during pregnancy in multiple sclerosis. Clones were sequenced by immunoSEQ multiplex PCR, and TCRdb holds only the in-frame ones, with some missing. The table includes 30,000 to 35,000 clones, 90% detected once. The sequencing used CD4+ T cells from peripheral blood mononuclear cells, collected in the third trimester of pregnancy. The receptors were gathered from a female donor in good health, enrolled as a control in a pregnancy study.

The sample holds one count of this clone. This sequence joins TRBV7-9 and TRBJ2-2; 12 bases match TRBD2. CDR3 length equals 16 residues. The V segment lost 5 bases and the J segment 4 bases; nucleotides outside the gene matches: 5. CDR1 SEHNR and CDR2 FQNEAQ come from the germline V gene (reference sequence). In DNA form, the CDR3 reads TGTGCCAGCAGCCGATCTAGCGGGAGGGGCACCGGGGAGCTGTTTTTT. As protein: CASSRSSGRGTGELFF.

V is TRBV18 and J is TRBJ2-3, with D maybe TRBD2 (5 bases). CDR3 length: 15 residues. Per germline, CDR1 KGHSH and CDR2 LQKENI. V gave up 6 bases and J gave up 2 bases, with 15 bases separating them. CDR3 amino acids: CASSSFGDYTDTQYF. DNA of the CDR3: TGTGCCAGCTCTTCTTTCGGCGACTACACAGATACGCAGTATTTT.

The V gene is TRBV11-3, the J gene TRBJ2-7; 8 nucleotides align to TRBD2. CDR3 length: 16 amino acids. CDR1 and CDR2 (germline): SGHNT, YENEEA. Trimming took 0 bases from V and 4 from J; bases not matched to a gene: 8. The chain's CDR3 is CASSLDGTGGFYEQYF. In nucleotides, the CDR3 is TGTGCCAGCAGCTTAGATGGAACGGGGGGGTTTTACGAGCAGTACTTC. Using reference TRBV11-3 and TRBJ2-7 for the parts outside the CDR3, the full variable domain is EAGVVQSPRYKIIEKKQPVAFWCNPISGHNTLYWYLQNLGQGPELLIRYENEEAVDDSQLPKDRFSAERLKGVDSTLKIQPAELGDSAVYLCASSLDGTGGFYEQYFGPGTRLTVT.

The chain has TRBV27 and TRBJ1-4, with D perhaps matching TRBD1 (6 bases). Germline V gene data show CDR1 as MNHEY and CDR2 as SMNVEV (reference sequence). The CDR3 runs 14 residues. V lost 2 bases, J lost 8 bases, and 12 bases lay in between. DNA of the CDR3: TGTGCCAGCAGTTTACAGGGGAACGGAGAAAAACTGTTTTTT. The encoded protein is CASSLQGNGEKLFF.

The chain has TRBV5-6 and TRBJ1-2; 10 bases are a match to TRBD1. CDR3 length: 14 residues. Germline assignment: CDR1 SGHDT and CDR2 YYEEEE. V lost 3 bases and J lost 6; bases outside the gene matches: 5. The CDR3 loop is CASSWGTGVDGYTF. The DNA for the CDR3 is TGTGCCAGCAGCTGGGGGACAGGGGTTGATGGCTACACCTTC. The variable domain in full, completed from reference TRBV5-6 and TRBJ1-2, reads DAGVTQSPTHLIKTRGQQVTLRCSPKSGHDTVSWYQQALGQGPQFIFQYYEEEERQRGNFPDRFSGHQFPNYSSELNVNALLLGDSALYLCASSWGTGVDGYTFGSGTRLTVV.

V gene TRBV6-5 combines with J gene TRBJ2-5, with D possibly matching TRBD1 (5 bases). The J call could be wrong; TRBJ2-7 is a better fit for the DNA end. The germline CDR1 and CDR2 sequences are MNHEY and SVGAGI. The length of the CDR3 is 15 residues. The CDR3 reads CASRRAQVPAYEQYF. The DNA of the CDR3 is TGTGCCAGCAGGCGAGCACAGGTGCCAGCTTACGAGCAGTACTTC.

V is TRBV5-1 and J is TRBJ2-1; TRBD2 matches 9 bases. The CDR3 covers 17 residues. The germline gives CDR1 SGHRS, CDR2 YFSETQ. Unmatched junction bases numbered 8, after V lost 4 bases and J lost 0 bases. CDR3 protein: CASSTWTSVSSYNEQFF. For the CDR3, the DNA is TGCGCCAGCAGCACGTGGACTAGCGTGAGCTCCTACAATGAGCAGTTCTTC.

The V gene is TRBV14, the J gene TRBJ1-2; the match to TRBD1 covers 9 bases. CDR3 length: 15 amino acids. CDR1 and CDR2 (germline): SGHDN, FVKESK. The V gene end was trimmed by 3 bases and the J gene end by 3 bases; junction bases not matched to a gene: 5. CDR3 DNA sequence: TGTGCCAGCAGCCATCCGACAGGGGGGGACTATGGCTACACCTTC. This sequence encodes CASSHPTGGDYGYTF.

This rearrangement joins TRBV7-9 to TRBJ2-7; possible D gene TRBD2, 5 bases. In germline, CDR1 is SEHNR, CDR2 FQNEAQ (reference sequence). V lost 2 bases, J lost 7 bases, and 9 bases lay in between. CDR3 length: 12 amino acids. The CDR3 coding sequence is TGTGCCAGCAGCTTACTTAGAGGGGAGCAGTACTTC. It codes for CASSLLRGEQYF. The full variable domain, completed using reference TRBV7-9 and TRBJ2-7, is DTGVSQNPRHKITKRGQNVTFRCDPISEHNRLYWYRQTLGQGPEFLTYFQNEAQLEKSRLLSDRFSAERPKGSFSTLEIQRTEQGDSAMYLCASSLLRGEQYFGPGTRLTVT.

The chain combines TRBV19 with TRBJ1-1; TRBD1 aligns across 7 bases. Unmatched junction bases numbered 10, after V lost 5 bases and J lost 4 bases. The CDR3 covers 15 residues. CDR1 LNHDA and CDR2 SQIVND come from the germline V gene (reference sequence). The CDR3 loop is CASSLLPGGGTEAFF. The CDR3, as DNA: TGTGCCAGTAGTCTACTACCAGGGGGTGGCACTGAAGCTTTCTTT.

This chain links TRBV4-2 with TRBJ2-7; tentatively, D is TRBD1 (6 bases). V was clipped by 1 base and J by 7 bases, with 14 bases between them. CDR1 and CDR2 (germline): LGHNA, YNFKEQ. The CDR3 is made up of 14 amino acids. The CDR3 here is CASSQGQGREEQYF. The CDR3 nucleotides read TGTGCCAGCAGCCAAGGCCAGGGGCGAGAGGAGCAGTACTTC.

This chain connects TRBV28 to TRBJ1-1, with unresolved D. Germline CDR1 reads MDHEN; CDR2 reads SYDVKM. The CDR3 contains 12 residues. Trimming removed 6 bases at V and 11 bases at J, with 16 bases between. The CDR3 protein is CASSPRGSGAFF. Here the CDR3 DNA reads TGTGCCAGCAGCCCACGGGGAAGTGGTGCTTTCTTT. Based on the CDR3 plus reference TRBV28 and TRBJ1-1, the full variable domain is DVKVTQSSRYLVKRTGEKVFLECVQDMDHENMFWYRQDPGLGLRLIYFSYDVKMKEKGDIPEGYSVSREKKERFSLILESASTNQTSMYLCASSPRGSGAFFGQGTRLTVV.

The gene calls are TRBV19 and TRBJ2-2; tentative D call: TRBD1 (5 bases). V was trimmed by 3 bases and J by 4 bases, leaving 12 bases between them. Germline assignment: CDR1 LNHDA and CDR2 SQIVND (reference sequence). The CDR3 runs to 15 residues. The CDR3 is CASSMGLLGTGELFF. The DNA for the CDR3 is TGTGCCAGTAGTATGGGGCTACTCGGCACCGGGGAGCTGTTTTTT.

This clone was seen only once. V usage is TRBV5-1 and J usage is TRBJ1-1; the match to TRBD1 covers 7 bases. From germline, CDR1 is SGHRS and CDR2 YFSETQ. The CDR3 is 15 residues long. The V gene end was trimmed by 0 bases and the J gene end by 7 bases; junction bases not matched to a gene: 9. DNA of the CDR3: TGCGCCAGCAGCTTGGAGGCCAGGGGGTGGAATGAAGCTTTCTTT. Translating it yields CASSLEARGWNEAFF.

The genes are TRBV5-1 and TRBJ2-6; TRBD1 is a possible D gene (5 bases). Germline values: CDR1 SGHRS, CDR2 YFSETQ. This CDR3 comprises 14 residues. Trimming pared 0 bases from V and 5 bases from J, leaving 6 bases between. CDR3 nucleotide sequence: TGCGCCAGCAGCTTGGCAGGGAGGGCCAACGTCCTGACTTTC. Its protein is CASSLAGRANVLTF.

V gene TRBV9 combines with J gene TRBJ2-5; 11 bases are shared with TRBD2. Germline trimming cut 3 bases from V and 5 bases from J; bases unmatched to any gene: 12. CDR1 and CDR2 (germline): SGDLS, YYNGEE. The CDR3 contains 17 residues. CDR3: CASSDSPELAGAETQYF. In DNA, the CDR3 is TGTGCCAGCAGCGATTCCCCGGAACTAGCGGGGGCGGAGACCCAGTACTTC.

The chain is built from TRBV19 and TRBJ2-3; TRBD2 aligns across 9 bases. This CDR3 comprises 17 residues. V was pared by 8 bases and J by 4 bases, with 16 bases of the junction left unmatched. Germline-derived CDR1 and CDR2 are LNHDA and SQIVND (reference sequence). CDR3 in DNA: TGTGCCAGTCCTGTACGGCGTGTAGCGGGAGAGCCAGATACGCAGTATTTT. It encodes CASPVRRVAGEPDTQYF.

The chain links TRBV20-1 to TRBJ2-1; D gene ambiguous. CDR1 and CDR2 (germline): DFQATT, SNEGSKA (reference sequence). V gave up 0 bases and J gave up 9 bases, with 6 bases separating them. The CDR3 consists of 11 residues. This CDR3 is CSARDLREQFF. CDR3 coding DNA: TGCAGTGCTAGAGATCTTCGTGAGCAGTTCTTC.

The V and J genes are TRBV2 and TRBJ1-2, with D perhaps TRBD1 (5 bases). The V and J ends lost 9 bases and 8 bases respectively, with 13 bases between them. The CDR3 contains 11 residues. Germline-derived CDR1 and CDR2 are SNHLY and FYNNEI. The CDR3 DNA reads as TGTGCCAGGGACCCCAGGGTCGGCTACACCTTC. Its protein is CARDPRVGYTF.

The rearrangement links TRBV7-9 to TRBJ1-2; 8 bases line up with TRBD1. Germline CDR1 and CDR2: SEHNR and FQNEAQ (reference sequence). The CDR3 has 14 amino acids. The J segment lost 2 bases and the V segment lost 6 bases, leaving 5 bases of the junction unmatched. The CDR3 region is CASRAGQENYGYTF. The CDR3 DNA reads TGTGCCAGCAGGGCGGGACAGGAGAACTATGGCTACACCTTC.

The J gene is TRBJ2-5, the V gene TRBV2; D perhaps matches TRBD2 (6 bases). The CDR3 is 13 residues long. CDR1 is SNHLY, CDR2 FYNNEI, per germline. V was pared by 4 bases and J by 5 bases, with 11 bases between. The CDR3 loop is CASSVPAGETQYF. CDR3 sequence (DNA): TGTGCCAGCAGTGTACCGGCGGGGGAGACCCAGTACTTC.

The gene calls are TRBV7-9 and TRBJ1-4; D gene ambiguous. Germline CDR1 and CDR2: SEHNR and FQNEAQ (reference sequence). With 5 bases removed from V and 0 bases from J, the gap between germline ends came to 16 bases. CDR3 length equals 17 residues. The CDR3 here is CASSPRQELATNEKLFF. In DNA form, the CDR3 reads TGTGCCAGCAGCCCAAGGCAGGAACTGGCAACTAATGAAAAACTGTTTTTT.